Presented here are 8 T cell receptor beta chains from one specimen sequenced in a study of neurological immune-mediated disorders. TCRdb processed the 5' RACE reads anew with MiXCR; each CDR3 protein has one entry. The profile covers about 120,000 distinct CDR3 sequences, with roughly 3.2% appearing a single time and 1.3% taken by the ten largest. The specimen sequenced was PBMCs. The source of these receptors is a woman aged 30 to 39 with multiple sclerosis.

This clonotype was seen repeatedly, ten times or more. The chain recombines TRBV7-2 with TRBJ2-3; D may be TRBD1 (6 bases). Per germline, CDR1 SGHTA and CDR2 FQGNSA. Between the trimmed V and J ends, which lost 2 bases and 0 bases, there was a span of 6 bases. CDR3 length equals 14 residues. CDR3 in DNA: TGTGCCAGCAGCTTACAGGGGAGCACAGATACGCAGTATTTT. Translating it yields CASSLQGSTDTQYF.

This clonotype was counted ten times or more. This chain connects TRBV16 to TRBJ2-7, with unresolved D. The CDR3 sequence is 12 residues long. CDR1 is KGHSY and CDR2 is FQNENV in the germline V gene. V gave up 4 bases and J gave up 4 bases, with 8 bases separating them. The CDR3 loop reads CASSPSRYEQYF. The DNA of the CDR3 is TGTGCCAGCAGCCCCTCACGTTACGAGCAGTACTTC.

This clonotype was observed many times. This sequence joins TRBV7-6 and TRBJ2-1; D is undetermined. Germline CDR1 is SGHVS and CDR2 is FNYEAQ. V was clipped by 4 bases and J by 13 bases, with 11 bases between them. This CDR3 is 11 amino acids long. CDR3 coding DNA: TGTGCCAGCAGCTCAGACTCAGTACAGTTCTTC. It yields the protein CASSSDSVQFF.

This clonotype occurred many times. V usage is TRBV20-1 and J usage is TRBJ2-7, with 16 bases that match TRBD2. J gave up 1 base and V 2 bases, and 5 bases lay outside the gene matches. CDR1 and CDR2 from the germline V gene are DFQATT and SNEGSKA (reference sequence). CDR3 length: 17 residues. The chain's CDR3 is CSARRGLAGGRSYEQYF. DNA of the CDR3: TGCAGTGCTAGAAGGGGACTAGCGGGAGGGAGGTCCTACGAGCAGTACTTC.

This clonotype was recorded at least ten times. The chain is built from TRBV7-7 and TRBJ1-1, with D uncertain. From germline, CDR1 is SSHAT and CDR2 FNYEAQ (reference sequence). The CDR3 has 13 amino acids. V was clipped by 2 bases and J by 4 bases, with 8 bases between them. CDR3 DNA sequence: TGTGCCAGCAGCTTAAAGTGGGGCACTGAAGCTTTCTTT. As protein: CASSLKWGTEAFF.

The sample holds many counts of this clonotype. V gene TRBV20-1 combines with J gene TRBJ2-1; TRBD2 matches 9 bases. Germline CDR1 reads DFQATT; CDR2 reads SNEGSKA (reference sequence). This CDR3 is built from 17 residues. V lost 0 bases and J lost 3; bases outside the gene matches: 9. This CDR3 reads CSARDSAREGLYNEQFF. Written as DNA, the CDR3 is TGCAGTGCTAGAGATTCGGCGCGGGAGGGCCTCTACAATGAGCAGTTCTTC.

The chain couples TRBV7-6 to TRBJ2-7; no firm D call. Germline V gene sequence: CDR1 SGHVS, CDR2 FNYEAQ. This CDR3 spans 14 amino acids. The germline V and J ends were trimmed by 0 bases and 5 bases, with 11 bases remaining between them. For the CDR3, the DNA is TGTGCCAGCAGCTTAGCGGGTAGCAGCCACGAGCAGTACTTC. Translated, it gives CASSLAGSSHEQYF.

This clonotype was detected ten times or more. The chain joins TRBV11-3 to TRBJ2-1, with D possibly TRBD2 on 6 matching bases. Germline-derived CDR1 and CDR2 are SGHNT and YENEEA. The CDR3 runs 16 residues. V lost 5 bases, J lost 3 bases, and 17 bases lay in between. The CDR3 bases are TGTGCCAGCAGCCCGACCAGCGGGTTGGGCTACAATGAGCAGTTCTTC. Translation: CASSPTSGLGYNEQFF.